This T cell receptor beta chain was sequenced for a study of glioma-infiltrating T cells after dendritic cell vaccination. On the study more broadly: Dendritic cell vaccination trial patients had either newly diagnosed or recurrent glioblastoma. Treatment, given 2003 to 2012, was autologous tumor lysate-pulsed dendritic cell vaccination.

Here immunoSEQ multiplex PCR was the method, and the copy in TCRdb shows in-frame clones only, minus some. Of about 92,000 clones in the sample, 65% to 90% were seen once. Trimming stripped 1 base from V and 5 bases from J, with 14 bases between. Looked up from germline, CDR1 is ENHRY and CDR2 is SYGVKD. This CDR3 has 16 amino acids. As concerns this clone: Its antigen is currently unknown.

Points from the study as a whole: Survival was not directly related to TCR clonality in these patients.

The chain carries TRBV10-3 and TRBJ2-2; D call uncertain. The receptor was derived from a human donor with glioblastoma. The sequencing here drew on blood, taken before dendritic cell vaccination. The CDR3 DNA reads TGTGCCATCAGTGAGTTTGGCAGGCAGAAGACCGGGGAGCTGTTTTTT. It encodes CAISEFGRQKTGELFF.